The 28 T cell receptor beta chains below were found in one sample sequenced in a study of blood T cell repertoires in COVID-19. The protocol was immunoSEQ multiplex PCR, while the TCRdb copy is restricted to in-frame clones and leaves out a portion. Seen here are 96,000 or so clones, roughly 90% observed once, and the top ten hold over 1.5%. The sample comprised peripheral blood. These receptors were obtained from a man aged 60-69 years with acute or convalescent COVID-19.

V gene TRBV7-2 combines with J gene TRBJ2-3; D uncertain. The CDR3 contains 14 residues. Germline lookup yields CDR1 SGHTA and CDR2 FQGNSA. The V gene lost 0 bases and the J gene lost 3 bases, with 7 bases spanning the gap. The DNA for the CDR3 is TGTGCCAGCAGCTTAGCACGGGTTACAGATACGCAGTATTTT. Encoded protein: CASSLARVTDTQYF.

This chain links TRBV20-1 with TRBJ1-5; D is unresolved. The CDR3 loop spans 11 amino acids. CDR1 DFQATT and CDR2 SNEGSKA come from the germline V gene (reference sequence). CDR3 nucleotides: TGCACCCCGCGGGGCAATCAGCCCCAGCATTTT. Translation gives CTPRGNQPQHF.

The chain employs TRBV29-1 and TRBJ2-2; 8 positions agree with TRBD1. Trimming removed 6 bases from V and 1 base from J; junction bases left unmatched: 7. The CDR3 extends over 15 amino acids. Germline V gene data show CDR1 as SQVTM and CDR2 as ANQGSEA. CDR3 in amino acids: CSVSGDRWNTGELFF. The CDR3 bases are TGCAGCGTGTCGGGGGACAGGTGGAACACCGGGGAGCTGTTTTTT.

The chain links TRBV2 to TRBJ2-3, with 8 bases identical to TRBD2. V shed 5 bases and J 4 bases; nucleotides not matched to a gene: 8. Per the germline V gene, CDR1 is SNHLY and CDR2 is FYNNEI. The CDR3 has 15 amino acids. The CDR3: CASSKRREASDTQYF. The CDR3 DNA sequence: TGTGCCAGCAGTAAGAGGCGGGAGGCGTCAGATACGCAGTATTTT.

A few counts support this clone. J is TRBJ2-1 and V is TRBV4-1; the D gene is possibly TRBD2 (7 bases). Per the germline V gene, CDR1 is MGHRA and CDR2 is YSYEKL. This CDR3 has 15 amino acids. Trimming removed 4 bases from V and 6 bases from J, with 16 bases in between. The CDR3 bases are TGCGCCAGCAGCCTAGGGGGGGCAGGGTTCAATGAGCAGTTCTTC. Its protein product is CASSLGGAGFNEQFF.

This chain joins TRBV19 and TRBJ2-3; 11 nucleotides line up with TRBD2. The germline CDR1 and CDR2 sequences are LNHDA and SQIVND (reference sequence). Trimming removed 5 bases from V and 5 bases from J; junction bases left unmatched: 6. The CDR3 length is 15 residues. CDR3 in DNA: TGTGCCAGTAGTGGACTAGCGGGCGGGGTAGATACGCAGTATTTT. Translated, it gives CASSGLAGGVDTQYF.

This chain links TRBV6-5 with TRBJ1-1; tentative D call: TRBD1 (5 bases). Deletions cut 7 bases from V and 7 bases from J, with 10 bases between. The V gene's germline CDR1 is MNHEY and CDR2 SVGAGI. The CDR3 runs 11 residues. CDR3 loop: CASTHDSEAFF. In DNA, the CDR3 is TGTGCCAGCACCCACGACAGTGAAGCTTTCTTT.

V is TRBV19 and J is TRBJ1-2; no reliable D call. With 1 base removed from V and 2 bases from J, the gap between germline ends came to 11 bases. CDR3 length equals 15 residues. The germline CDR1 and CDR2 sequences are LNHDA and SQIVND (reference sequence). CDR3 DNA: TGTGCCAGTAGTATAGGAGCGCCCATAAACTATGGCTACACCTTC. Its protein product is CASSIGAPINYGYTF.

V usage is TRBV7-2 and J usage is TRBJ1-3, with a weak D call TRBD1 (6 bases). The CDR3 runs to 17 residues. Deletions cut 2 bases from V and 4 bases from J, with 18 bases between. Germline CDR1 reads SGHTA; CDR2 reads FQGNSA. CDR3 protein: CASSLRQAGAVGNTIYF. Written as DNA, the CDR3 is TGTGCCAGCAGCTTAAGGCAGGCAGGGGCCGTCGGAAACACCATATATTTT.

This sequence joins TRBV6-2 or TRBV6-3 and TRBJ2-7; weak D call: TRBD1 (6 bases). The germline V gene has CDR1 MNHEY and CDR2 SVGEGT. V lost 4 bases to trimming and J lost 2 bases, with 12 bases between them. The CDR3 is made up of 14 amino acids. The CDR3 DNA reads as TGTGCCAGCAGTTTCCGGACAGAGGCCTACGAGCAGTACTTC. Encoded protein: CASSFRTEAYEQYF.

The V gene is TRBV18, the J gene TRBJ1-1; possible D gene TRBD1, 5 bases. Trimming pared 5 bases from V and 0 bases from J, leaving 13 bases between. The CDR3 consists of 15 residues. Germline V gene lookup returns CDR1 KGHSH and CDR2 LQKENI. This chain's CDR3 is CASSTGGRMNTEAFF. The CDR3 DNA is TGTGCCAGCTCAACAGGTGGCAGGATGAACACTGAAGCTTTCTTT.

The chain carries TRBV14 and TRBJ1-4, with 8 bases identical to TRBD1. V trimming: 2 bases; J trimming: 5 bases; junction bases outside the gene matches: 7. CDR1 is SGHDN and CDR2 is FVKESK in the germline V gene. The CDR3 extends over 16 amino acids. The CDR3 region is CASSQLTGTGNEKLFF. The DNA of the CDR3 is TGTGCCAGCAGCCAATTAACCGGGACAGGAAATGAAAAACTGTTTTTT.

The V and J genes are TRBV10-2 and TRBJ2-1; TRBD2 matches 10 bases. The CDR3 consists of 15 residues. With 6 bases clipped from V and 0 bases from J, the junction kept 2 bases outside the gene matches. Germline V gene sequence: CDR1 WSHSY, CDR2 SAAADI. This chain's CDR3 is CASRGLAASYNEQFF. The CDR3 DNA sequence: TGCGCCAGCAGAGGACTAGCGGCCTCCTACAATGAGCAGTTCTTC.

The V call is TRBV5-4, the J call TRBJ1-1; 7 nucleotides line up with TRBD1. The CDR3 has 12 residues. V was clipped by 4 bases and J by 7 bases; unmatched bases: 4. Germline V lookup: CDR1 SGHNT, CDR2 YYREEE (reference sequence). The CDR3 reads CASSLDRVEAFF. CDR3 sequence (DNA): TGTGCCAGCAGCCTCGACAGGGTTGAAGCTTTCTTT.

This clone was found a few times. The J gene is TRBJ2-7, the V gene TRBV5-6; 10 bases align to TRBD2. The CDR3 spans 14 residues. The trim removed 4 bases at V and 4 bases at J, leaving 5 bases unmatched. Per germline, CDR1 SGHDT and CDR2 YYEEEE. The CDR3 bases are TGTGCCAGCAGCCGTGGAGCGGGAGGGTACGAGCAGTACTTC. Translating it yields CASSRGAGGYEQYF.

This clone was detected only a few times. The rearrangement joins TRBV4-3 to TRBJ2-5, with 7 bases that match TRBD1. This CDR3 comprises 12 residues. V lost 1 base to trimming and J lost 13 bases; unmatched junction nucleotides: 6. Germline V gene lookup returns CDR1 LGHNA and CDR2 YSLEER. This CDR3 is CASSQVEGALYF. The CDR3, as DNA: TGCGCCAGCAGCCAAGTTGAGGGGGCCCTGTACTTC.

The CDR3 coding sequence is TGCAGCGTCCTTGGGCGGGGAGAAGAGACCCAGTACTTC. Translated: CSVLGRGEETQYF. V gene TRBV29-1 combines with J gene TRBJ2-5; a weak D match, TRBD2 (6 bases). V was cut by 6 bases and J by 3 bases, with 14 bases left in between. The germline V gene encodes CDR1 SQVTM and CDR2 ANQGSEA. The CDR3 is 13 amino acids.

The rearrangement uses TRBV9 and TRBJ1-1; 9 bases fit TRBD1. Germline CDR1 is SGDLS and CDR2 is YYNGEE. This CDR3 contains 17 residues. The J segment lost 5 bases and the V segment lost 0 bases, leaving 11 bases of the junction unmatched. As DNA, the CDR3 is TGTGCCAGCAGCGTAGACGGGCCCCTGACAGGGGGTACTGAAGCTTTCTTT. Its translation is CASSVDGPLTGGTEAFF.

A single count supports this clone. V usage is TRBV3-1 (or the pseudogene TRBV3-2) and J usage is TRBJ2-7; D is ambiguous. The CDR3 has 14 residues. Germline-derived CDR1 and CDR2 are LGHDT and YNNKEL (reference sequence). V was clipped by 4 bases and J by 2 bases, with 12 bases between them. The CDR3 sequence is CASSLGSTTYEQYF. DNA for the CDR3: TGTGCCAGCAGCCTCGGGTCAACTACCTACGAGCAGTACTTC.

The genes are TRBV5-1 and TRBJ2-3; 7 positions agree with TRBD2. Looked up from germline, CDR1 is SGHRS and CDR2 is YFSETQ. V trimming: 0 bases; J trimming: 2 bases; junction bases outside the gene matches: 6. This CDR3 region has 16 residues. The DNA for the CDR3 is TGCGCCAGCAGCTTGGAGAGCGGGGCCTACACAGATACGCAGTATTTT. Its protein is CASSLESGAYTDTQYF.

This clone occurred once. The chain uses TRBV9 and TRBJ2-5, with 7 positions matching TRBD2. The CDR3 sequence is 17 residues long. J gave up 2 bases and V 7 bases, and 17 bases lay outside the gene matches. Germline assignment: CDR1 SGDLS and CDR2 YYNGEE. CDR3 sequence reads: CASPDSGGSGRQETQYF. DNA of the CDR3: TGTGCCAGCCCCGATTCTGGCGGGAGCGGTAGGCAAGAGACCCAGTACTTC. The variable domain in full, completed from reference TRBV9 and TRBJ2-5, reads DSGVTQTPKHLITATGQRVTLRCSPRSGDLSVYWYQQSLDQGLQFLIQYYNGEERAKGNILERFSAQQFPDLHSELNLSSLELGDSALYFCASPDSGGSGRQETQYFGPGTRLLVL.

This clone was detected once. V and J are TRBV6-6 and TRBJ1-3, with D tentatively TRBD1 (6 bases). The CDR3 covers 13 residues. V lost 6 bases, J lost 8 bases, and 14 bases lay in between. Germline CDR1 is MNHNY and CDR2 is SVGAGI (reference sequence). The CDR3 loop reads CASSTRQEDTIYF. Here the CDR3 DNA reads TGTGCCAGCAGCACAAGACAGGAGGACACCATATATTTT.

The CDR3 loop reads CASSLGGYEAFF. CDR3 sequence (DNA): TGTGCCAGCAGCTTAGGAGGCTATGAAGCTTTCTTT. This chain uses TRBV7-2 with TRBJ1-1; no reliable D call. V lost 1 base and J 7 bases, leaving 7 bases between the germline ends. Germline CDR1 and CDR2: SGHTA and FQGNSA. The CDR3 totals 12 residues.

This chain links TRBV5-6 with TRBJ1-2; D not resolved. The CDR3 is 14 residues long. Germline V gives CDR1 SGHDT, CDR2 YYEEEE. The V end was cut by 4 bases, the J end by 4 bases, with 14 bases between. The CDR3 DNA is TGTGCCAGCAGCCACGGAGGATACTCCTATGGCTACACCTTC. This encodes CASSHGGYSYGYTF.

This clone was picked up a small number of times. V and J are TRBV29-1 and TRBJ1-2; TRBD1 matches 11 bases. Trimming removed 4 bases from V and 8 bases from J; junction bases left unmatched: 6. The CDR3 is made up of 13 amino acids. Germline V gene data show CDR1 as SQVTM and CDR2 as ANQGSEA. The DNA for the CDR3 is TGCAGCGTTGGATGGGACAGGGGGGAGGGCTACACCTTC. Translation gives CSVGWDRGEGYTF.

The rearrangement joins TRBV21-1 to TRBJ1-4; no DNA check was done on the table's D call, TRBD1. TRBV21-1 is a listed pseudogene. CDR3 length: 15 amino acids. The DNA of the CDR3 is TGTGCCAGCAGCAAAGAAGGGACAGGGAACGAAAAACTGTTTTTT. Translating it yields CASSKEGTGNEKLFF.

This sequence joins TRBV19 and TRBJ1-5, with no clear D. The V end was cut by 6 bases, the J end by 11 bases, with 20 bases between. Germline values: CDR1 LNHDA, CDR2 SQIVND (reference sequence). The length of the CDR3 is 14 residues. CDR3 protein: CASRPPSEGAAQHF. In nucleotides, the CDR3 is TGTGCCAGTAGACCGCCCTCCGAAGGTGCGGCCCAGCATTTT.

V and J are TRBV7-9 and TRBJ2-2; D possibly corresponds to TRBD1 (8 bases). V lost 10 bases and J lost 4, with 16 bases in between. The CDR3 length is 14 residues. The germline V gene encodes CDR1 SEHNR and CDR2 FQNEAQ (reference sequence). The CDR3 loop reads CATGGTGATGELFF. CDR3 nucleotide sequence: TGTGCCACCGGGGGGACAGGAGCCACCGGGGAGCTGTTTTTT.